This T cell receptor beta chain was observed in a study of T cell changes during pregnancy in multiple sclerosis. This clone came up once. The CDR3 length is 16 residues. Trimming removed 0 bases from V and 3 bases from J; junction bases left unmatched: 5. Germline CDR1 reads SGHRS; CDR2 reads YFSETQ. Assay used: immunoSEQ multiplex PCR; TCRdb lists only in-frame clones, some missing. The profile shows 80,000 or so clones, about 91% of them singletons. V and J are TRBV5-1 and TRBJ1-4; 7 nucleotides agree with TRBD1. This receptor was identified in a female donor with multiple sclerosis, enrolled in a pregnancy study. Material: peripheral blood, obtained before pregnancy. CDR3 protein: CASSLAPGTANEKLFF. CDR3 coding DNA: TGCGCCAGCAGCTTGGCCCCTGGGACAGCTAATGAAAAACTGTTTTTT.